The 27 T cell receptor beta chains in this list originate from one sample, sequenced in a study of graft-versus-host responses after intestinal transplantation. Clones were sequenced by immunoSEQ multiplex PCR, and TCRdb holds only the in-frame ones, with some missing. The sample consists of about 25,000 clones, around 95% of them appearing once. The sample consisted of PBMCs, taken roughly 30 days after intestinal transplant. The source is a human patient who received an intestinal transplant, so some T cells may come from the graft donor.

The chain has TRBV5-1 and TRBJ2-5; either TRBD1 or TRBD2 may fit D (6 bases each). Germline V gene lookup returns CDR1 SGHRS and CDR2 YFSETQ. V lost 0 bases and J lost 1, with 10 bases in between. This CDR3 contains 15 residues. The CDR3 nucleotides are TGCGCCAGCAGCTTGGGACTAGGGGGCCAAGAGACCCAGTACTTC. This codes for CASSLGLGGQETQYF.

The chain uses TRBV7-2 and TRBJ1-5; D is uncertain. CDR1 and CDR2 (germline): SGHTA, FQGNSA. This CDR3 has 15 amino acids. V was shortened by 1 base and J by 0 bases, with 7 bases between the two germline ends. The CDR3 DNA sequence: TGTGCCAGCAGCTTAGAGAGGATTAGCAATCAGCCCCAGCATTTT. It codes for CASSLERISNQPQHF.

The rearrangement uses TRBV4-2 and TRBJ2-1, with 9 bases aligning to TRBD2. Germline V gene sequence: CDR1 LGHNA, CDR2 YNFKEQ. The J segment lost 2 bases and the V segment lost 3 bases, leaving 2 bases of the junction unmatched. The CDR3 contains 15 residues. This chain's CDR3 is CASSQREGPYNEQFF. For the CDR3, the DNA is TGTGCCAGCAGCCAGCGGGAGGGCCCCTACAATGAGCAGTTCTTC.

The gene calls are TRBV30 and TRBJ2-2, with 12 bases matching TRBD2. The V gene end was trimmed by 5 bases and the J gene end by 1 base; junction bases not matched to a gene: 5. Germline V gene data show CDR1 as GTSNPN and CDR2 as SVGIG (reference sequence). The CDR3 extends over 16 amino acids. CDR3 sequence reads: CAWGQGLAGNTGELFF. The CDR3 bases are TGTGCCTGGGGACAGGGACTAGCGGGGAACACCGGGGAGCTGTTTTTT.

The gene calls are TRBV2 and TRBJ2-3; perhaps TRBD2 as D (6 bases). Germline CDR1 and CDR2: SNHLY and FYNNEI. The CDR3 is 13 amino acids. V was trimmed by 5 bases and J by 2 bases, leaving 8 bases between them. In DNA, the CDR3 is TGTGCCAGCAGTAGGGACTTCACAGATACGCAGTATTTT. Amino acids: CASSRDFTDTQYF.

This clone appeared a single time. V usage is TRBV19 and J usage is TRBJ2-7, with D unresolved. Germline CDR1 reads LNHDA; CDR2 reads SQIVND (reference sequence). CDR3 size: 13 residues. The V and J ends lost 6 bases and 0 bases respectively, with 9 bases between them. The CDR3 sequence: CASSLDPSYEQYF. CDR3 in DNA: TGTGCCAGTAGCCTCGACCCCTCCTACGAGCAGTACTTC.

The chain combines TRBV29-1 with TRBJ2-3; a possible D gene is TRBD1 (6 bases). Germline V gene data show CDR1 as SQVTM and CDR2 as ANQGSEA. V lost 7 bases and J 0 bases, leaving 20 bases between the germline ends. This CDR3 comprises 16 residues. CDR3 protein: CSAARDTGSSTDTQYF. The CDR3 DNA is TGCAGCGCCGCCCGGGACACAGGGTCTAGCACAGATACGCAGTATTTT.

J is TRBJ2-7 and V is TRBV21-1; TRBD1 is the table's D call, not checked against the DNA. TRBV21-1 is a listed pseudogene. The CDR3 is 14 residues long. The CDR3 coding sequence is TGTGCCAGCAGCAATCGGAAGGGGGCTTACGAGCAGTACTTC. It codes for CASSNRKGAYEQYF.

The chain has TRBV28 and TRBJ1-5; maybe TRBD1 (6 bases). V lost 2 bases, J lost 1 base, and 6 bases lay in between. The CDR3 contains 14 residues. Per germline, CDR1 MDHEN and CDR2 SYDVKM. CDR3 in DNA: TGTGCCAGCAGTTTAGGGGGCAGCAATCAGCCCCAGCATTTT. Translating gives CASSLGGSNQPQHF.

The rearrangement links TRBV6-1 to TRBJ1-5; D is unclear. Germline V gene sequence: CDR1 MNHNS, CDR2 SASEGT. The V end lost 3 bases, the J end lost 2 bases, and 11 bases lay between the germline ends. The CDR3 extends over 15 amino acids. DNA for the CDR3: TGTGCCAGCAGTGAGAAAAAAAAAGGCAATCAGCCCCAGCATTTT. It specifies CASSEKKKGNQPQHF.

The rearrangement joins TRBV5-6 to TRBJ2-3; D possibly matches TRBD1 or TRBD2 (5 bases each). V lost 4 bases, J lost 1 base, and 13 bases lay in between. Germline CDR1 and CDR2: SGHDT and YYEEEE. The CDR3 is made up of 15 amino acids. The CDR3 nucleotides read TGTGCCAGCAGCCTGGGACCCTGGGGCACAGATACGCAGTATTTT. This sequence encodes CASSLGPWGTDTQYF.

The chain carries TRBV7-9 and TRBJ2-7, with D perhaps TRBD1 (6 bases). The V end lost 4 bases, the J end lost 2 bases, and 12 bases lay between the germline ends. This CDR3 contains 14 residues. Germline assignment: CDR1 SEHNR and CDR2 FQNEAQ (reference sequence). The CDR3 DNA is TGTGCCAGCAGCTCCGGGACACGACCCTACGAGCAGTACTTC. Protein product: CASSSGTRPYEQYF.

This CDR3 is CASSFLGPRSGSPLHF. The CDR3, as DNA: TGTGCCAGCAGCTTCTTGGGCCCCAGGTCCGGGTCACCCCTCCACTTT. The gene calls are TRBV5-6 and TRBJ1-6; D unclear. CDR3 length: 16 residues. Germline V gives CDR1 SGHDT, CDR2 YYEEEE. V was clipped by 2 bases and J by 10 bases, with 19 bases between them.

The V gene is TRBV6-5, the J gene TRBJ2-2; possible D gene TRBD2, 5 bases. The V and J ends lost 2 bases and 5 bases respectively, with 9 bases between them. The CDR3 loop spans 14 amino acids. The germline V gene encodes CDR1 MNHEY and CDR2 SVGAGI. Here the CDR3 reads CASSYRGLTGELFF. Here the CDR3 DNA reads TGTGCCAGCAGTTACCGGGGATTGACCGGGGAGCTGTTTTTT.

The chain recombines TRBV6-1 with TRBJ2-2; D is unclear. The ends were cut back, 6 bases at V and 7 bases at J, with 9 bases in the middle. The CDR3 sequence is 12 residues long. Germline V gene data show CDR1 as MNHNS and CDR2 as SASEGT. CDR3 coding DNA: TGTGCCAGCAGGACTGGTTACGGGGAGCTGTTTTTT. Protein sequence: CASRTGYGELFF.

CDR3 bases: TGTGCCAGCAGCCAAGTTGAAGCGGGAGTTGAGAAAAACATTCAGTACTTC. Amino acids: CASSQVEAGVEKNIQYF. The genes are TRBV4-2 and TRBJ2-4; 8 positions match TRBD2. Per germline, CDR1 LGHNA and CDR2 YNFKEQ. The CDR3 consists of 17 residues. V lost 1 base to trimming and J lost 4 bases; unmatched junction nucleotides: 9.

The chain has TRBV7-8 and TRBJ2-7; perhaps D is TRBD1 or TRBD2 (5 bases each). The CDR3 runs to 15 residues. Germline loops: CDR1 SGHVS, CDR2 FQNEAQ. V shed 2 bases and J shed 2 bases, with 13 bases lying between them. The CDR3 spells CASSLFEGPTYEQYF. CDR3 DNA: TGTGCCAGCAGCTTATTTGAGGGGCCGACCTACGAGCAGTACTTC.

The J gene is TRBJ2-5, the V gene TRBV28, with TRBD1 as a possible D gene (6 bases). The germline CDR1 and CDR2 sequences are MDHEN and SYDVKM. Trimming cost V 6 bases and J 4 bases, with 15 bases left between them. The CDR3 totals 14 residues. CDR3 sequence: CASSITGRGETQYF. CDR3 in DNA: TGTGCCAGCAGCATTACAGGCAGGGGAGAGACCCAGTACTTC.

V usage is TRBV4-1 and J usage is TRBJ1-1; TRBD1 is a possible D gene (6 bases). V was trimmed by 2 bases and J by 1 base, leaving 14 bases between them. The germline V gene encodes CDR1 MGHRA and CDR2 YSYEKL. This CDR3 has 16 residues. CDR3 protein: CASSQHSLQGNTEAFF. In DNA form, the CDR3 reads TGCGCCAGCAGCCAACACTCCCTACAGGGGAACACTGAAGCTTTCTTT.

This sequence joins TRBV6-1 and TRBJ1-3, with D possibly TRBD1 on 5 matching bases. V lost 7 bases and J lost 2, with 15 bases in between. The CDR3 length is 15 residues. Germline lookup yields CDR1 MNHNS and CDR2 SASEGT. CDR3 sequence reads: CASKVDRMTGNTIYF. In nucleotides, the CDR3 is TGTGCCAGCAAGGTAGACAGAATGACTGGAAACACCATATATTTT.

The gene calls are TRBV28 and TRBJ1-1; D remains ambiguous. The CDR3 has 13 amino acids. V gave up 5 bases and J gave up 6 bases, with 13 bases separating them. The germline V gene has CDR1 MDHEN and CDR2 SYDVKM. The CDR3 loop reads CASSILNAPEAFF. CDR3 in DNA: TGTGCCAGCAGTATCTTAAACGCGCCTGAAGCTTTCTTT.

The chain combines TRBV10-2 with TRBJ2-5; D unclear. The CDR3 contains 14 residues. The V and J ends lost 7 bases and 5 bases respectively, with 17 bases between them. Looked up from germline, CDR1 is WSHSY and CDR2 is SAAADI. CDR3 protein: CASKVTGAWETQYF. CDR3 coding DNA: TGCGCCAGCAAAGTAACGGGTGCGTGGGAGACCCAGTACTTC.

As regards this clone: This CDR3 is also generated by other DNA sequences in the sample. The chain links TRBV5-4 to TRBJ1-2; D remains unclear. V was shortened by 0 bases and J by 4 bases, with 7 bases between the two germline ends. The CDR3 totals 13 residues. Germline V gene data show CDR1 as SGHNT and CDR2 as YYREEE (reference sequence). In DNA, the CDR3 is TGTGCCAGCAGCTTGGGAGGTGGCTATGGCTACACCTTC. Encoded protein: CASSLGGGYGYTF.

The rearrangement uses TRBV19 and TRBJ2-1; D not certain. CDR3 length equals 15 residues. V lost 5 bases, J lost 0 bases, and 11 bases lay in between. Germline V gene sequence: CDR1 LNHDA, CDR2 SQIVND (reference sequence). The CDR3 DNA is TGTGCCAGTAGTGCGTTACCGAGCTCCTACAATGAGCAGTTCTTC. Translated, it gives CASSALPSSYNEQFF.

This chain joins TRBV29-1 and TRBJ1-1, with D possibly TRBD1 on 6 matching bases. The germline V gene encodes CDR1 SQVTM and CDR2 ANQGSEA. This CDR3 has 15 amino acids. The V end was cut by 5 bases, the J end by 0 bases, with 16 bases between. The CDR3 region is CSVSSQGNMNTEAFF. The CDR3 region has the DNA TGCAGCGTTTCATCACAGGGTAACATGAACACTGAAGCTTTCTTT. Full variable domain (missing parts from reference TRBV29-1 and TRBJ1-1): SAVISQKPSRDICQRGTSLTIQCQVDSQVTMMFWYRQQPGQSLTLIATANQGSEATYESGFVIDKFPISRPNLTFSTLTVSNMSPEDSSIYLCSVSSQGNMNTEAFFGQGTRLTVV.

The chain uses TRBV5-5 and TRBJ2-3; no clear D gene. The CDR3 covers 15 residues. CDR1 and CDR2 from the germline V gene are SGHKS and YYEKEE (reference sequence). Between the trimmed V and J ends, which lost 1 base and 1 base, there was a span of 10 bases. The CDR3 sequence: CASSLFSSGTDTQYF. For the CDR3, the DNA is TGTGCCAGCAGCTTGTTTAGCTCAGGCACAGATACGCAGTATTTT.

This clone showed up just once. CDR3 in DNA: TGTGCCAGCAGCTTGGGGGGGAGTTCTTATCAGCCCCAGCATTTT. The encoded protein is CASSLGGSSYQPQHF. The rearrangement uses TRBV7-8 and TRBJ1-5; weak D call: TRBD1 (5 bases). V lost 3 bases and J 5 bases, leaving 14 bases between the germline ends. The CDR3 extends over 15 amino acids. Germline CDR1 and CDR2: SGHVS and FQNEAQ.